This T cell receptor (beta chain) was profiled in a study of shared clonotypes between healthy human individuals. Sequenced by immunoSEQ multiplex PCR; TCRdb stores in-frame clones only, minus some. Of some 2,500,000 clones in the sample, 80% to 95% are singletons; the top ten hold about 0.38%. Germline CDR1 MNHEY, CDR2 SMNVEV (reference sequence). The CDR3 contains 13 residues. V was pared by 5 bases and J by 4 bases, with 11 bases between. Source material: naive CD4+ T cells from PBMCs. Subset specified: CD45RA+ positively selected. V gene TRBV27 combines with J gene TRBJ1-1; maybe TRBD1 (5 bases). This clonotype originated in a man aged 18 to 30 in good health. Some clones in this sample may be carry-over from other donors' samples. The CDR3 region is CASSAPGATEAFF. The CDR3 DNA is TGTGCCAGCAGTGCCCCCGGGGCCACTGAAGCTTTCTTT.